This T cell receptor beta chain was documented in a study of CD8 T cells in ankylosing spondylitis. The study's findings and limits: A TCR beta motif of roughly eight highly homologous variants seemed to mark ankylosing spondylitis blood.

The CDR3 covers 11 residues. Per the germline V gene, CDR1 is SGHAT and CDR2 is FQNNGV. Trimming left V 5 bases short and J 7 bases short, with 8 bases between. MiXCR, applied by TCRdb to the 5' RACE reads, yields one record per CDR3 protein. The sample includes approximately 400,000 distinct CDR3 sequences, under 20% of them seen just once. Comments on this clonotype: As yet, its antigen is unknown.

Sequencing was done on a sample of blood, either unsorted or a sorted T cell fraction (not recorded which). V and J are TRBV11-2 and TRBJ1-1; D not resolved. The sequence was collected from a male donor with ankylosing spondylitis. The CDR3 loop is CASSPGVEAFF. CDR3 nucleotides: TGTGCCAGCAGCCCGGGAGTTGAAGCTTTCTTT.